This T cell receptor (beta chain) is from a study of T cells expressing NK-cell markers (dated by TCRdb to 2020 to 2022). At the level of the whole study: In sorted CD3+CD56+NKG2C+, CD3+CD56+NKG2C- and CD3+CD56-NKG2C+ T-cell subsets from several donors, TCR beta-chain repertoires were profiled. Seven of the eight sequenced donors were HCMV-seropositive and one was HCMV-seronegative. The eight sequenced donors were randomly selected healthy volunteers, three men and five women. The libraries were sequenced on Illumina HiSeq 2000/2500, MiSeq or NextSeq, producing 2 x 150 bp reads.

For this clonotype: No cognate antigen has been identified for it.

Here is what the overall study found, with its caveats: For roughly six donors, the dominant CD3+CD56+NKG2C+ clonotypes were among the top 10 CD8+ clonotypes and accounted for about 1.0-8% of CD8+ T cells. Whether the expanded NKG2C-expressing T cell clones were specific for HCMV antigens was left unclear. Those dominant clonotypes were again the most abundant among CD3+CD56-NKG2C+ cells in a handful of donors, at roughly 28.3-60.1%.

Sequencer: Illumina HiSeq 2000. TCR beta cDNA libraries were prepared using 5'RACE template switching, which introduced a universal primer site and unique molecular identifiers. Synthesis of cDNA was primed from the TCR beta constant segment and was followed by two consecutive PCR amplification steps. Per the authors' processing: MIGEC handled demultiplexing of the reads and grouping by UMI, while MiTCR was used to assemble and quantify clonotypes. To exclude erroneous sequences, any TCR cDNA sequence not supported by at least two reads was discarded. The tcR package was used for downstream repertoire analysis, and clonotypes were matched across fractions by CDR3 nucleotide sequence plus V segment. Antigen specificity was annotated against VDJdb with VDJmatch, allowing one amino acid substitution in CDR3. Once TCRdb had reprocessed the reads, it stored one entry per CDR3 protein sequence and supplied no DNA. The V and J calls follow TCRdb's processing rather than the paper's. The table of this sample itemizes fewer than 400,000 distinct CDR3 sequences. The ten largest make up roughly 5.2% of the sample.

CDR1 and CDR2 were assigned from the germline V gene as SGHRS and YFSETQ. The CDR3 numbers 15 residues from cysteine through phenylalanine. No DNA is given. HCMV-specific IgG was detected in serum with a commercial ELISA kit to determine HCMV serostatus. Peripheral blood mononuclear cells were isolated from blood by Ficoll density gradient centrifugation. This TCR came from a man aged 18-69 years in good health. The rearranged chain carries TRBV5-1 and TRBJ2-3; TCRdb's assignment of TRBD2 cannot be checked, as there is no DNA. The sample consisted of blood T cells: a sorted CD56 or NKG2C T cell subset, CD4+ or CD8+ T cells, or bulk PBMC T cells (not recorded which). The CDR3 amino acid sequence is: CASSPRTSGEDTQYF.